The next 13 T cell receptor beta chains were all read from a single sample in a study of T cells expressing NK-cell markers. TCRdb re-called the 5' RACE reads and shows each CDR3 protein once, DNA omitted. In total, the table holds approximately 150,000 distinct CDR3 sequences. Material: blood T cells: a sorted CD56 or NKG2C T cell subset, CD4+ or CD8+ T cells, or bulk PBMC T cells (not recorded which). The receptors originated from a man between 18 and 35 years old in good health.

The genes are TRBV19 and TRBJ1-1; TCRdb returns TRBD1, unconfirmable since there is no DNA. CDR1 and CDR2 from the germline V gene are LNHDA and SQIVND (reference sequence). The CDR3 spans 15 residues. CDR3: CASRDSIYMNTEAFF. The variable domain in full, with the rest retrieved from reference TRBV19 and TRBJ1-1, is DGGITQSPKYLFRKEGQNVTLSCEQNLNHDAMYWYRQDPGQGLRLIYYSQIVNDFQKGDIAEGYSVSREKKESFPLTVTSAQKNPTAFYLCASRDSIYMNTEAFFGQGTRLTVV.

V usage is TRBV13 and J usage is TRBJ2-7; TCRdb proposes TRBD1, but this gene call is untestable without DNA. The CDR3 is 14 amino acids. Per the germline V gene, CDR1 is PRHDT and CDR2 is FYEKMQ (reference sequence). CDR3 residues: CASSTLGRVYEQYF.

The V gene is TRBV23-1, the J gene TRBJ2-7; the TCRdb D gene call, TRBD1, has no DNA to confirm it. TRBV23-1 is designated an ORF whose function remains uncertain. The CDR3 is 14 amino acids. CDR3 in amino acids: CASSQQGSAYEQYF.

The V gene is TRBV11-2, the J gene TRBJ2-7; TCRdb designates TRBD1, a call that cannot be tested without DNA. The CDR3 has 18 amino acids. Looked up from germline, CDR1 is SGHAT and CDR2 is FQNNGV. The chain's CDR3 is CASSLYAPGTGIFNEQYF.

The chain carries TRBV12-5 and TRBJ2-5; with no DNA, the TCRdb D assignment of TRBD2 cannot be verified. There are 16 residues in the CDR3. The germline V gene has CDR1 LGHNT and CDR2 FRNRAP. Here the CDR3 reads CASGPAGLAGVETQYF.

The chain has TRBV19 and TRBJ1-5; TCRdb returns TRBD1, unconfirmable since there is no DNA. The CDR3 spans 16 residues. Germline CDR1 is LNHDA and CDR2 is SQIVND (reference sequence). The CDR3 loop reads CASREFRDSYNQPQHF.

This chain links TRBV2 with TRBJ2-5; the TCRdb call, TRBD1, lacks DNA for checking. Germline V gene lookup returns CDR1 SNHLY and CDR2 FYNNEI. This CDR3 is built from 15 residues. CDR3 residues: CASSDPGTDQETQYF. The entire variable domain, with the rest obtained from reference TRBV2 and TRBJ2-5, is as follows: EPEVTQTPSHQVTQMGQEVILRCVPISNHLYFYWYRQILGQKVEFLVSFYNNEISEKSEIFDDQFSVERPDGSNFTLKIRSTKLEDSAMYFCASSDPGTDQETQYFGPGTRLLVL.

The genes are TRBV4-3 and TRBJ2-7; TCRdb returns TRBD1, unconfirmable since there is no DNA. The CDR3 consists of 15 residues. The germline CDR1 and CDR2 sequences are LGHNA and YSLEER. CDR3 loop: CASSQDLRGTYEQYF.

This chain links TRBV7-9 with TRBJ1-1. Germline V gene sequence: CDR1 SEHNR, CDR2 FQNEAQ (reference sequence). This CDR3 has 13 residues. The CDR3 is CASSLAGYTEAFF. Supplemented by reference TRBV7-9 and TRBJ1-1, the full variable domain reads DTGVSQNPRHKITKRGQNVTFRCDPISEHNRLYWYRQTLGQGPEFLTYFQNEAQLEKSRLLSDRFSAERPKGSFSTLEIQRTEQGDSAMYLCASSLAGYTEAFFGQGTRLTVV.

The chain combines TRBV4-2 with TRBJ2-3. The CDR3 loop spans 14 amino acids. The V gene's germline CDR1 is LGHNA and CDR2 YNFKEQ. The CDR3 sequence: CASSQELATDTQYF.

The chain uses TRBV20-1 and TRBJ2-3; TCRdb's D call, TRBD2, is unchecked because there is no DNA. From germline, CDR1 is DFQATT and CDR2 SNEGSKA (reference sequence). There are 14 residues in the CDR3. This CDR3 reads CSARSSGSPDTQYF.

J is TRBJ2-7 and V is TRBV27; TCRdb's D gene call, TRBD1, goes unchecked for lack of DNA. The CDR3 contains 14 residues. CDR1 and CDR2 from the germline V gene are MNHEY and SMNVEV (reference sequence). Here the CDR3 reads CASSFGQGPLEQYF.

This rearrangement joins TRBV12-3 or TRBV12-4 to TRBJ2-3. The CDR3 runs to 13 residues. CDR3 sequence: CASTLTLTDTQYF.